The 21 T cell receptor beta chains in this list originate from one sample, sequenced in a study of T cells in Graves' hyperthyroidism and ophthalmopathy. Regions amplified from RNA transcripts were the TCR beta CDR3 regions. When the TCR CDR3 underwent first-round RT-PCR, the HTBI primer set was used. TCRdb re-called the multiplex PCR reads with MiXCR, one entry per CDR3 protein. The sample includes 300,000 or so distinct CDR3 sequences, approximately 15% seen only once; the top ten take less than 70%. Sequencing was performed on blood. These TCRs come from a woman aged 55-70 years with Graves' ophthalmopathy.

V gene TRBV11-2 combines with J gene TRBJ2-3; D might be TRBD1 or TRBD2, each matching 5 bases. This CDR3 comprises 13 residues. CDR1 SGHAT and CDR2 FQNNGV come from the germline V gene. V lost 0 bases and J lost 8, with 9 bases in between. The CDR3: CASSLEIGGTQYF. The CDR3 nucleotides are TGTGCCAGCAGCTTAGAAATTGGGGGTACGCAGTATTTT.

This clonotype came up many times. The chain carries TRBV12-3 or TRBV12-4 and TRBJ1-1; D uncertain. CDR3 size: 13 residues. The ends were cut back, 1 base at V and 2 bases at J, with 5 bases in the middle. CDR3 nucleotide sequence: TGTGCCAGCAGTTTAGGGGCCAACACTGAAGCTTTCTTT. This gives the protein CASSLGANTEAFF.

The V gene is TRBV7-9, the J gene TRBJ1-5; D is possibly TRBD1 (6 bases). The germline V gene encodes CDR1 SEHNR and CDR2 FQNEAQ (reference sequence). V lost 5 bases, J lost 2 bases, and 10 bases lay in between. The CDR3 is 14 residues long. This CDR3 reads CASSGDTRNQPQHF. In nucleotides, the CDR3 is TGTGCCAGCAGCGGGGACACTCGCAATCAGCCCCAGCATTTT.

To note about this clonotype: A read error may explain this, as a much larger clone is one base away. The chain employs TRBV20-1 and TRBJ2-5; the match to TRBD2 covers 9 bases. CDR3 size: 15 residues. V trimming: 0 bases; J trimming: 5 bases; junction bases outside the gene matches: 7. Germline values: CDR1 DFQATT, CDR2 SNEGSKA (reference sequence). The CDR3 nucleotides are TGCAGTGCTAGAGATCCTAGCGGGACTCGGGAGACCCAGTACTTC. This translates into CSARDPSGTRETQYF.

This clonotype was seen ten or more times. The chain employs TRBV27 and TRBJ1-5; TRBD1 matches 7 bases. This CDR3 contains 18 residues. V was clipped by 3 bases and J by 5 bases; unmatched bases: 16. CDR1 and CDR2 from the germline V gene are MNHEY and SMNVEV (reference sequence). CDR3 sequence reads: CASSLSFGGRGRDQPQHF. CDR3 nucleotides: TGTGCCAGCAGTTTGTCGTTTGGGGGCAGGGGGAGGGATCAGCCCCAGCATTTT.

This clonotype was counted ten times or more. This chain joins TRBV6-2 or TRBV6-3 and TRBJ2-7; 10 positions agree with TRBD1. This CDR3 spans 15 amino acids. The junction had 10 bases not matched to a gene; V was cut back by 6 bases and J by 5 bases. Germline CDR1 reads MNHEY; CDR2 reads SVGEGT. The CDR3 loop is CASSSPRQGANEQYF. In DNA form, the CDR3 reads TGTGCCAGCAGCTCCCCCCGACAGGGGGCCAACGAGCAGTACTTC.

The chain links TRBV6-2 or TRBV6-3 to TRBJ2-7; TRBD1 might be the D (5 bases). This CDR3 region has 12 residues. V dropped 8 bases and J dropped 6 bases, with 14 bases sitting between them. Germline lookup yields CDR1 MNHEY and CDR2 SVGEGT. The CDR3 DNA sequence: TGTGCCAGCGGTACGCAGGGCCGCGAGCAGTACTTC. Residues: CASGTQGREQYF.

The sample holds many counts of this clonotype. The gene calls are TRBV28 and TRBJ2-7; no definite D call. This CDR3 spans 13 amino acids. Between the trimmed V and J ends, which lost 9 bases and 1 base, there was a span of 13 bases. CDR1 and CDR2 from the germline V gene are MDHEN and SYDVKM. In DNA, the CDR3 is TGTGCCAGTACACCCGGACGGTCCTACGAGCAGTACTTC. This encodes CASTPGRSYEQYF.

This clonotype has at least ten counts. CDR3 nucleotide sequence: TGTGCCAGCAGCCGGACAGTGAATCAGCCCCAGCATTTT. Translating gives CASSRTVNQPQHF. J is TRBJ1-5 and V is TRBV11-2; D is possibly TRBD1 (6 bases). The V end lost 5 bases, the J end lost 4 bases, and 9 bases lay between the germline ends. The CDR3 is made up of 13 amino acids. Per germline, CDR1 SGHAT and CDR2 FQNNGV.

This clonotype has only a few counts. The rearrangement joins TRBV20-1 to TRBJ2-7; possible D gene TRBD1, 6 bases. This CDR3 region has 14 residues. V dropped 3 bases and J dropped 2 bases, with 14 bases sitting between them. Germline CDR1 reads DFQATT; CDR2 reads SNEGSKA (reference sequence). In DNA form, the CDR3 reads TGCAGTGCTAGCATCCCAGGGACAACCTACGAGCAGTACTTC. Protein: CSASIPGTTYEQYF.

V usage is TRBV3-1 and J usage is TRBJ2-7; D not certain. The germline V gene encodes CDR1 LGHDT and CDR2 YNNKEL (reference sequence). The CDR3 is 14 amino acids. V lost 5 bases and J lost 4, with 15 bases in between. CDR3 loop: CASSSQDPPYEQYF. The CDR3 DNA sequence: TGTGCCAGCAGCTCTCAAGACCCACCTTACGAGCAGTACTTC.

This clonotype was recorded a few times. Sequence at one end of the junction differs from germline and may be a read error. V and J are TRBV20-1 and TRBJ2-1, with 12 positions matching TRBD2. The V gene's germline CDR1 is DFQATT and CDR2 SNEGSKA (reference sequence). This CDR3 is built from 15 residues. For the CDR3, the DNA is TGCAGTGCTAGAGATCCGACTAGCGGGAGCAATGAGCAGCTCTTC. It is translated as CSARDPTSGSNEQLF.

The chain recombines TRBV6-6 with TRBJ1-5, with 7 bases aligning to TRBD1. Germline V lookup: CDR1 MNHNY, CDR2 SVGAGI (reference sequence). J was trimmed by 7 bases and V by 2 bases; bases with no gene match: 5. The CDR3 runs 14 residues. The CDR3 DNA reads TGTGCCAGCAGTTACACCGGGACAGCACAGCCCCAGCATTTT. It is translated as CASSYTGTAQPQHF.

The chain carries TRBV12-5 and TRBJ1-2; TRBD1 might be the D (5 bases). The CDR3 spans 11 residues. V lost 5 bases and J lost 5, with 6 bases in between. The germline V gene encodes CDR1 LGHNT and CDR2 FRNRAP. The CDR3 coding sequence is TGTGCTAGTGGTGACAGTTATGGCTACACCTTC. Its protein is CASGDSYGYTF.

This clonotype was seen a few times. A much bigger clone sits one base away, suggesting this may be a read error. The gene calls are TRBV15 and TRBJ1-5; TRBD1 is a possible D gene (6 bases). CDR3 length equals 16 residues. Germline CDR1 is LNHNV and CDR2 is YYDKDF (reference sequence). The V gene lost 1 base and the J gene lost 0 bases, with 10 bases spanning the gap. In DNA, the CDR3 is TGTGCCACCAGCAGAGGGGGGCCTTATAGCAATCAGCCCCAGCATTTT. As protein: CATSRGGPYSNQPQHF.

This CDR3 is CASSIGLAGGLIDTGELFF. CDR3 DNA: TGTGCCAGTAGTATTGGTCTGGCGGGGGGGCTTATTGACACCGGGGAGCTGTTTTTT. The gene calls are TRBV19 and TRBJ2-2; 9 bases align to TRBD2. From germline, CDR1 is LNHDA and CDR2 SQIVND (reference sequence). The CDR3 length is 19 residues. With 3 bases clipped from V and 3 bases from J, the junction kept 14 bases outside the gene matches.

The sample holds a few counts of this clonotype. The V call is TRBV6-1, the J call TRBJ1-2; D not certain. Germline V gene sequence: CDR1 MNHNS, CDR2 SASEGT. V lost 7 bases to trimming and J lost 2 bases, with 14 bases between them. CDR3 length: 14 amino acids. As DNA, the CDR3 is TGTGCCAGCAAAGAGATGGGCAGAAACTATGGCTACACCTTC. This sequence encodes CASKEMGRNYGYTF.

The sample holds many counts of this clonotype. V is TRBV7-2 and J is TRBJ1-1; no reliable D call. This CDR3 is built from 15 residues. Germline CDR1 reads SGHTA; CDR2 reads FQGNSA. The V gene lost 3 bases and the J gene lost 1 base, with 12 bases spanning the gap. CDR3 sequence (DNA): TGTGCCAGCAGCTTTTTCCCAGGATCGAACACTGAAGCTTTCTTT. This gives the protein CASSFFPGSNTEAFF. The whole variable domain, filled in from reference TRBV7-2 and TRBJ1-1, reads GAGVSQSPSNKVTEKGKDVELRCDPISGHTALYWYRQSLGQGLEFLIYFQGNSAPDKSGLPSDRFSAERTGGSVSTLTIQRTQQEDSAVYLCASSFFPGSNTEAFFGQGTRLTVV.

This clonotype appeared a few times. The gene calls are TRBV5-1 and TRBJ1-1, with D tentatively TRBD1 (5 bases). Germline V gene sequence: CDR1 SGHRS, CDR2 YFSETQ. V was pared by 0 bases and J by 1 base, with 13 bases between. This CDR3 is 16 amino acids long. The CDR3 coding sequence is TGCGCCAGCAGCTTGGAGGGGACTAACCAGAACACTGAAGCTTTCTTT. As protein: CASSLEGTNQNTEAFF.

The CDR3 loop reads CAWSRAGGPSDTQYF. CDR3 coding DNA: TGTGCCTGGAGCCGGGCGGGAGGGCCCTCAGATACGCAGTATTTT. The chain couples TRBV30 to TRBJ2-3, with 9 bases identical to TRBD2. Germline V CDR1 and CDR2: GTSNPN, SVGIG (reference sequence). The V segment lost 3 bases and the J segment 4 bases; nucleotides outside the gene matches: 8. This CDR3 has 15 amino acids.

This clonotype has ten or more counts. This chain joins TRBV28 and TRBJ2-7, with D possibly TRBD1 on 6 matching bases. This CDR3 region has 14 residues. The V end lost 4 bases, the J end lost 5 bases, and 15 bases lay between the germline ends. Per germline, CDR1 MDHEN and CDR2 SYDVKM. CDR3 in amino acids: CASSSTQGRNEQYF. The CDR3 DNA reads TGTGCCAGCAGTTCTACTCAGGGGAGAAACGAGCAGTACTTC.